This entry lists 11 T cell receptor beta chains sequenced from one sample in a study of T cell responses to AZD1222 COVID-19 vaccine. Sequenced by immunoSEQ multiplex PCR; TCRdb stores in-frame clones only, minus some. The sample has just under 95,000 clones; approximately 91% are singletons. The source material was peripheral blood, sampled on day 0 of AZD1222 vaccination. All receptors derive from an adult in good health.

This rearrangement joins TRBV5-1 to TRBJ1-5; no clear D. Trimming left V 0 bases short and J 5 bases short, with 9 bases between. Germline V gene data show CDR1 as SGHRS and CDR2 as YFSETQ. The CDR3 extends over 14 amino acids. This chain's CDR3 is CASSLGDLHQPQHF. Written as DNA, the CDR3 is TGCGCCAGCAGCTTGGGAGACCTCCATCAGCCCCAGCATTTT.

In its sample, this clone was seen once. The chain is built from TRBV30 and TRBJ1-2; D might be TRBD1 (6 bases). Germline V gene sequence: CDR1 GTSNPN, CDR2 SVGIG (reference sequence). This CDR3 spans 16 amino acids. V shed 1 base and J shed 1 base, with 16 bases lying between them. CDR3 sequence reads: CAWSGAGARHNYGYTF. CDR3 nucleotides: TGTGCCTGGAGTGGGGCAGGGGCTAGACATAACTATGGCTACACCTTC.

The chain couples TRBV5-1 to TRBJ1-1; D possibly corresponds to TRBD1 (6 bases). This CDR3 spans 14 amino acids. The ends were cut back, 4 bases at V and 4 bases at J, with 14 bases in the middle. CDR1 and CDR2 from the germline V gene are SGHRS and YFSETQ. CDR3 nucleotide sequence: TGCGCCAGCAGCCGACGGACGGGGGCCACTGAAGCTTTCTTT. It encodes CASSRRTGATEAFF.

The chain joins TRBV6-5 to TRBJ2-1; 12 bases are shared with TRBD2. The germline gives CDR1 MNHEY, CDR2 SVGAGI. The CDR3 spans 15 residues. V lost 5 bases, J lost 8 bases, and 7 bases stayed unmatched. The CDR3 is CASSPTSGGIYEQFF. The CDR3 DNA reads as TGTGCCAGCAGTCCTACTAGCGGGGGGATCTATGAGCAGTTCTTC.

CDR3 DNA sequence: TGTGCCAGTAGTATCCGGCTAGCAGGGCCCTACGAGCAGTACTTC. This sequence encodes CASSIRLAGPYEQYF. V is TRBV19 and J is TRBJ2-7, with D perhaps matching TRBD1 or TRBD2 (5 bases each). Germline V gene lookup returns CDR1 LNHDA and CDR2 SQIVND (reference sequence). Trimming took off 3 bases at V and 2 bases at J, with 14 bases between the two ends. The CDR3 spans 15 residues.

This clone has just one count. The chain is built from TRBV30 and TRBJ1-2, with 7 bases matching TRBD1. Germline CDR1 reads GTSNPN; CDR2 reads SVGIG (reference sequence). This CDR3 is 14 amino acids long. V shed 1 base and J 4 bases; nucleotides not matched to a gene: 6. The CDR3 loop reads CAWSEGRTGYGYTF. The CDR3 DNA is TGTGCCTGGAGTGAAGGAAGGACAGGCTATGGCTACACCTTC.

The chain links TRBV6-5 to TRBJ1-5, with TRBD1 matching 7 bases. V trimming: 0 bases; J trimming: 3 bases; junction bases outside the gene matches: 2. The CDR3 has 15 residues. CDR1 MNHEY and CDR2 SVGAGI come from the germline V gene. CDR3 loop: CASSYSGQLNQPQHF. CDR3 nucleotide sequence: TGTGCCAGCAGTTACTCGGGACAGCTCAATCAGCCCCAGCATTTT.

The chain is built from TRBV5-1 and TRBJ1-1; possibly TRBD1 for D (5 bases). CDR3 length: 14 amino acids. Germline values: CDR1 SGHRS, CDR2 YFSETQ. With 5 bases removed from V and 3 bases from J, the gap between germline ends came to 14 bases. The CDR3 nucleotides are TGCGCCAGCAGTGAGACACTGGGGGACACTGAAGCTTTCTTT. It specifies CASSETLGDTEAFF.

The table lists this clone with a few counts. The chain links TRBV4-3 to TRBJ2-5; D gene uncertain. Germline assignment: CDR1 LGHNA and CDR2 YSLEER. The ends were cut back, 0 bases at V and 7 bases at J, with 15 bases in the middle. The CDR3 consists of 15 residues. The CDR3: CASSQEVPGRGTQYF. The CDR3 nucleotides read TGCGCCAGCAGCCAAGAGGTCCCGGGCCGAGGGACCCAGTACTTC.

In this sample, this clone turned up a few times. As DNA, the CDR3 is TGTGCCAGCAGCCGCGGGACTACGAACACTGAAGCTTTCTTT. Protein: CASSRGTTNTEAFF. J is TRBJ1-1 and V is TRBV16, with D maybe TRBD1 (5 bases). Per the germline V gene, CDR1 is KGHSY and CDR2 is FQNENV. V was shortened by 4 bases and J by 1 base, with 10 bases between the two germline ends. The CDR3 sequence is 14 residues long.

The rearrangement joins TRBV28 to TRBJ2-7; D is possibly TRBD2 (5 bases). There are 15 residues in the CDR3. Deletions cut 2 bases from V and 0 bases from J, with 11 bases between. Germline CDR1 and CDR2: MDHEN and SYDVKM. CDR3: CASSLGLLSSYEQYF. The CDR3 coding sequence is TGTGCCAGCAGTTTAGGACTCCTGAGCTCCTACGAGCAGTACTTC. The entire variable domain, with the rest obtained from reference TRBV28 and TRBJ2-7, is as follows: DVKVTQSSRYLVKRTGEKVFLECVQDMDHENMFWYRQDPGLGLRLIYFSYDVKMKEKGDIPEGYSVSREKKERFSLILESASTNQTSMYLCASSLGLLSSYEQYFGPGTRLTVT.